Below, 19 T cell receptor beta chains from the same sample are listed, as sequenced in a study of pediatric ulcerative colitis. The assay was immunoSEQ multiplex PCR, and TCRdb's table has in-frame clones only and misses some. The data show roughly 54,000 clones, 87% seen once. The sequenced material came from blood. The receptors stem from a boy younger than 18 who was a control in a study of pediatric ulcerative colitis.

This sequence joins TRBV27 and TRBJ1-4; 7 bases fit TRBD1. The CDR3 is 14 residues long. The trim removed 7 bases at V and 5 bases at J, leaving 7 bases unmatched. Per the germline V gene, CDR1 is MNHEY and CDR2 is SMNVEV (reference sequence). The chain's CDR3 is CASTNRGPNEKLFF. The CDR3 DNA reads TGTGCCAGCACCAACAGGGGACCCAATGAAAAACTGTTTTTT.

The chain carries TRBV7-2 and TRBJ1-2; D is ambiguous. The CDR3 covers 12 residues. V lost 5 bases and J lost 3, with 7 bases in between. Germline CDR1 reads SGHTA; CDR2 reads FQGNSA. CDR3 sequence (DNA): TGTGCCAGCAGCCTTCAGTACTATGGCTACACCTTC. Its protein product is CASSLQYYGYTF. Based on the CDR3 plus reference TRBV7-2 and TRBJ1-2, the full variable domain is GAGVSQSPSNKVTEKGKDVELRCDPISGHTALYWYRQSLGQGLEFLIYFQGNSAPDKSGLPSDRFSAERTGGSVSTLTIQRTQQEDSAVYLCASSLQYYGYTFGSGTRLTVV.

The CDR3 protein is CASSPPGTGGHSPYEQYF. CDR3 in DNA: TGTGCCAGCAGCCCCCCCGGGACAGGGGGTCACTCGCCCTACGAGCAGTACTTC. This chain uses TRBV7-9 with TRBJ2-7; TRBD1 matches 11 bases. The germline V gene encodes CDR1 SEHNR and CDR2 FQNEAQ (reference sequence). The CDR3 sequence is 18 residues long. The V gene end was trimmed by 5 bases and the J gene end by 2 bases; junction bases not matched to a gene: 14.

The CDR3 nucleotides are TGCGCCAGCAGCTTGGGCCTTGGGACAGGGGAATTGTACGAGCAGTACTTC. Translation gives CASSLGLGTGELYEQYF. This sequence joins TRBV5-1 and TRBJ2-7, with 10 bases lining up with TRBD1. V lost 0 bases to trimming and J lost 4 bases; unmatched junction nucleotides: 10. Germline-derived CDR1 and CDR2 are SGHRS and YFSETQ. The CDR3 covers 17 residues.

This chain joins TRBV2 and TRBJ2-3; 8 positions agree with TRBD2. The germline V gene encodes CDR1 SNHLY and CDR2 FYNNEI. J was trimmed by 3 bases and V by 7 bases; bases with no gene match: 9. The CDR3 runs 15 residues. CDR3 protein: CASTEAGVETDTQYF. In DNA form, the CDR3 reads TGTGCCAGCACCGAAGCGGGAGTTGAGACAGATACGCAGTATTTT.

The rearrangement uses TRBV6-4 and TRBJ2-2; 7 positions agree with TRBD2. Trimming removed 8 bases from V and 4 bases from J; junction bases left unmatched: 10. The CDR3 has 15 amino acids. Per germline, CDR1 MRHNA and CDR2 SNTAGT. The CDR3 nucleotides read TGTGCCAGCGCTGCCATGGGCGGGGGCACCGGGGAGCTGTTTTTT. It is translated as CASAAMGGGTGELFF.

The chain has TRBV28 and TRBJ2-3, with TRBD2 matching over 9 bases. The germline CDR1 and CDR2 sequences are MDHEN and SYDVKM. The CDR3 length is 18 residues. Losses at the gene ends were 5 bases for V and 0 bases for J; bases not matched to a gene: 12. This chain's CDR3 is CASSNLRSSGTSTDTQYF. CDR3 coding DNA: TGTGCCAGCAGTAACTTAAGGTCTAGCGGGACTAGCACAGATACGCAGTATTTT.

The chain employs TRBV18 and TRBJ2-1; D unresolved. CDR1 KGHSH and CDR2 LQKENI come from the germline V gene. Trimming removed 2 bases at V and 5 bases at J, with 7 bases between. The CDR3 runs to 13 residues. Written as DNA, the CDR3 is TGTGCCAGCTCACCAGCGGCTGACAATGAGCAGTTCTTC. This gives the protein CASSPAADNEQFF.

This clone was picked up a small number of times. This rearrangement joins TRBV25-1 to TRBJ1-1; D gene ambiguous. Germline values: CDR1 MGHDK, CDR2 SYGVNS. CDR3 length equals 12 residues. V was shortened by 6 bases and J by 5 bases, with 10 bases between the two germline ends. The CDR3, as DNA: TGTGCCAGCAGGGGCGCGGAAACTGAAGCTTTCTTT. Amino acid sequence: CASRGAETEAFF.

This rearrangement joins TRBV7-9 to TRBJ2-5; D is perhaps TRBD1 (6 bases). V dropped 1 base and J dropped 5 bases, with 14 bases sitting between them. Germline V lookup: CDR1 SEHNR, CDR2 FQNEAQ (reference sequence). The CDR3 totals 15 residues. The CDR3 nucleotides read TGTGCCAGCAGCTTAGATAACAGGGTAGGGGAGACCCAGTACTTC. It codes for CASSLDNRVGETQYF.

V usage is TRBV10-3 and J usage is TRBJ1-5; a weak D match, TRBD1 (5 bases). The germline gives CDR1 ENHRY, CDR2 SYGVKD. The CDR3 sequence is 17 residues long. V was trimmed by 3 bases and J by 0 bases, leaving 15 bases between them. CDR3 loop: CAISDSMGEYSNQPQHF. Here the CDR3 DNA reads TGTGCCATCAGTGATTCGATGGGGGAGTATAGCAATCAGCCCCAGCATTTT.

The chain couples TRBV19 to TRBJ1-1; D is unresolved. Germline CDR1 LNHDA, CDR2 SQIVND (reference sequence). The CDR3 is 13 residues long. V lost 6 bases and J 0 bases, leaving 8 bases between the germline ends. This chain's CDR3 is CASRLGMNTEAFF. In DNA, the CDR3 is TGTGCCAGTAGACTGGGAATGAACACTGAAGCTTTCTTT.

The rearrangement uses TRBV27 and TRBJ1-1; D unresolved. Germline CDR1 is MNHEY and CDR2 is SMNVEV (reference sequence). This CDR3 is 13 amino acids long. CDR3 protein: CAVRKAANTEAFF. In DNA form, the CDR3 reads TGTGCAGTGAGGAAGGCAGCGAACACTGAAGCTTTCTTT.

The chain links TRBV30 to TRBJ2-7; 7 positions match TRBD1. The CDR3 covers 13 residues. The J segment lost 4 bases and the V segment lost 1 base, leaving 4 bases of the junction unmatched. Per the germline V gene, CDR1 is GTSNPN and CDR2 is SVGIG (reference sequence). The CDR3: CAWSDQGDYEQYF. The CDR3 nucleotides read TGTGCCTGGAGTGATCAGGGGGATTACGAGCAGTACTTC.

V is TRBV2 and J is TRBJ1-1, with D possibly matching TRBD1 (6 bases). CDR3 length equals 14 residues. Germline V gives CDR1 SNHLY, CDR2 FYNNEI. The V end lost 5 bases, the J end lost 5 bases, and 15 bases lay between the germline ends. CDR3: CASSHDRRKTEAFF. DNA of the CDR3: TGTGCCAGCAGTCACGACAGGCGGAAAACTGAAGCTTTCTTT.

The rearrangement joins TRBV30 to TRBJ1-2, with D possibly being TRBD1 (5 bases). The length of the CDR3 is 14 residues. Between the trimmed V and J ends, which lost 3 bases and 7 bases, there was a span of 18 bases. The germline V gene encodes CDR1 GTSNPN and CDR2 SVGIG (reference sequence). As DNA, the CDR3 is TGTGCCTGGAGAGCCAGGGCCGGGGCTTCTGGCTACACCTTC. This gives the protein CAWRARAGASGYTF.

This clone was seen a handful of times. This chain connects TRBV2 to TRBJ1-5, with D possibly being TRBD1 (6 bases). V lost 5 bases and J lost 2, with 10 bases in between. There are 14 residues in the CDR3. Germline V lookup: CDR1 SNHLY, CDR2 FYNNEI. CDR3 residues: CASSMDSGNQPQHF. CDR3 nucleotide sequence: TGTGCCAGCAGTATGGACAGTGGCAATCAGCCCCAGCATTTT.

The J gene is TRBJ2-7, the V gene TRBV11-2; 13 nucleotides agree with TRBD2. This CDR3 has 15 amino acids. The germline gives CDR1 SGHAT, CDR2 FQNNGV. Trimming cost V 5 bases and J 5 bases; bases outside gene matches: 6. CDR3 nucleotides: TGTGCCAGCAGCGTAGGACTAGCGGGAGTAAACGAGCAGTACTTC. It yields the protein CASSVGLAGVNEQYF.

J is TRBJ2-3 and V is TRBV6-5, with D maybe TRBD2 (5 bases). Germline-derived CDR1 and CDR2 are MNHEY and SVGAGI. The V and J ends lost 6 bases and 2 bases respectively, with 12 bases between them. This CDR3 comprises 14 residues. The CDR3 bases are TGTGCCAGCAGCCCTGACTATTACACAGATACGCAGTATTTT. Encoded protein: CASSPDYYTDTQYF.